This T cell receptor (beta chain) stems from a study of blood T cell repertoires in COVID-19. Across the whole study: T cells, B-cell-depleted T cells, or PBMCs provided the cDNA or gDNA that served as material.

This table comes from immunoSEQ multiplex PCR, and its TCRdb copy is limited to in-frame clones, with some not included. The sample gives a few hundred thousand clones, roughly 83% of which show up once; less than 8% is in the top ten. The clonotype originates from a woman aged 45-65 years with acute or convalescent COVID-19. Material: peripheral blood.

CDR3 nucleotide sequence: TGTGCCTGGAGGCTAGCGGGGGGTACCTACAATGAGCAGTTCTTC. Its protein is CAWRLAGGTYNEQFF. The chain links TRBV30 to TRBJ2-1; the match to TRBD2 covers 11 bases. This CDR3 contains 15 residues. Germline V gene sequence: CDR1 GTSNPN, CDR2 SVGIG (reference sequence). J gave up 2 bases and V 3 bases, and 3 bases lay outside the gene matches.